The T cell receptor (beta chain) under discussion was sequenced for a study of blood T cell repertoires in COVID-19. This clone occurred once. Profiled with immunoSEQ multiplex PCR; TCRdb holds only in-frame clones, not every one. The top ten hold roughly 10% of the sample, which has a few hundred thousand clones, 88% seen once. Germline V gives CDR1 SQVTM, CDR2 ANQGSEA. V dropped 4 bases and J dropped 6; count of bases not matched to a gene: 4. This CDR3 comprises 14 residues. The receptor's source is a woman in her sixties or seventies with COVID-19, enrolled during active disease. The V and J genes are TRBV29-1 and TRBJ2-6; 9 positions agree with TRBD1. What was sequenced was peripheral blood. CDR3 protein: CSVGDRDKANVLTF. The CDR3 DNA reads TGCAGCGTTGGGGACAGGGATAAGGCCAACGTCCTGACTTTC.